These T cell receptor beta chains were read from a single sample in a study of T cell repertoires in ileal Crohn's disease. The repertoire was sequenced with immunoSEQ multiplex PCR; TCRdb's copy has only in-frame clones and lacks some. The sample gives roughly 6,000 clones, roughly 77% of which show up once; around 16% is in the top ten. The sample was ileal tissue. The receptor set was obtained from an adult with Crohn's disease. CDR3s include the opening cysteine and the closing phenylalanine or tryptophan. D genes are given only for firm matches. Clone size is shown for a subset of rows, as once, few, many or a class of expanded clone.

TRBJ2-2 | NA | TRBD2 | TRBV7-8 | TGTGCCAGCAGCTTAAGCGGGGCGAACACCGGGGAGCTGTTTTTT | CASSLSGANTGELFF
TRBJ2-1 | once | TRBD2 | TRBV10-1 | TGCGCCAGCAGTGGGACTAGCGGGAGCTCCTACAATGAGCAGTTCTTC | CASSGTSGSSYNEQFF
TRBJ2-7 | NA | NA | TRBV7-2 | TGTGCCAGCAGCTTAAGAGGGGAGGGGGCCTACGAGCAGTACTTC | CASSLRGEGAYEQYF
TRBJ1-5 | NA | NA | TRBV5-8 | TGTGCCAGCAGCTCAGGACTGAACCAGCCCCAGCATTTT | CASSSGLNQPQHF
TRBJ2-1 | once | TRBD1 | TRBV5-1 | TGCGCCAGCAGCTTGGAGGGGGCTGGGTACAATGAGCAGTTCTTC | CASSLEGAGYNEQFF
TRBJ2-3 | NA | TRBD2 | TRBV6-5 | TGTGCCAGCAGTTACTCCCCGGGAGGAGGAGATACGCAGTATTTT | CASSYSPGGGDTQYF
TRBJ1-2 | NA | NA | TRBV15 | TGTGCCACCAGCAGAGAGGGCACTGGAAGGGGTGGCTACACCTTC | CATSREGTGRGGYTF
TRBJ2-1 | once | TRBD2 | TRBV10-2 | TGCGCCAGCAGTGAGGGGACTAAGCTTGAGCAGTTCTTC | CASSEGTKLEQFF
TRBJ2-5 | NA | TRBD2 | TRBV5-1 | TGCGCCAGCAGCTTCTCAGCGGGAGAGGGGGAGACCCAGTACTTC | CASSFSAGEGETQYF
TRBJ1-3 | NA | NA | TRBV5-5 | TGTGCCAGCAGCCAGTACGAGGGGGTGACGGGAAACACCATATATTTT | CASSQYEGVTGNTIYF
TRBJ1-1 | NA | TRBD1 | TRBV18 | TGTGCCAGCTTGCCAGGACAGGCCTTATCTGAAGCTTTCTTT | CASLPGQALSEAFF
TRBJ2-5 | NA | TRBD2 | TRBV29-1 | TGCAGCGTGGAGACTAGCGGGAGTAGGGGTGAGACCCAGTACTTC | CSVETSGSRGETQYF
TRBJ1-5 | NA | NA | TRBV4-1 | TGCGCCAGCAGCCAGGCCCCCGGGACCCAGCATTTT | CASSQAPGTQHF
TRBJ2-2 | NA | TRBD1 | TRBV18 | TGTGCCAGCTCACCGGACAGGGGACCCGGGGAGCTGTTTTTT | CASSPDRGPGELFF
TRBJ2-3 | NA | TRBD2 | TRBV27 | TGTGCCAGCAGTTTTAGGGAGGGAGATACGCAGTATTTT | CASSFREGDTQYF
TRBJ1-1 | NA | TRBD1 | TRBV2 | TGTGCCAGCAGTGTACAGGGGGCGGCGAACACTGAAGCTTTCTTT | CASSVQGAANTEAFF
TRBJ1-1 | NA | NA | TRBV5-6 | TGTGCCAGCAGCTTGGGGCGGAGATTGAACACTGAAGCTTTCTTT | CASSLGRRLNTEAFF
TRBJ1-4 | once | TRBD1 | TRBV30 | TGTGCCTGGAGTAATACAGGGGCAAAAAAACTGTTTTTT | CAWSNTGAKKLFF
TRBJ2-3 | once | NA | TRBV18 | TGTGCCAGCTCACCATGGGAGCTCCGCACAGATACGCAGTATTTT | CASSPWELRTDTQYF
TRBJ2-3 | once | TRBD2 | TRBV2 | TGTGCCAGCGGACTAGCTAACACAGATACGCAGTATTTT | CASGLANTDTQYF
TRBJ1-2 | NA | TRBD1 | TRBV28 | TGTGCCAGCAGCCGACGGGACAGCTTCTATGGCTACACCTTC | CASSRRDSFYGYTF
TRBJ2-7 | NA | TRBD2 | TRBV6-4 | TGTGCCAGCAGTGACTCGGTAGGTCGGGAGGGAACCTACGAGCAGTACTTC | CASSDSVGREGTYEQYF
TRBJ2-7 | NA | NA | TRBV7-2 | TGTGCCAGCAGCCCCCAGTACGAGCAGTACTTC | CASSPQYEQYF
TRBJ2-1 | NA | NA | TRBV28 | TGTGCCAGCAGCATACAGGTTTACAATGAGCAGTTCTTC | CASSIQVYNEQFF
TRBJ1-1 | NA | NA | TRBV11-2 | TGTGCCAGCAGCCTCAGCGGGACCATGAACACTGAAGCTTTCTTT | CASSLSGTMNTEAFF
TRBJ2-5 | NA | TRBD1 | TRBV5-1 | TGCGCCAGCAGCTTGGAAGGGACAGGGGGACAAGAGACCCAGTACTTC | CASSLEGTGGQETQYF
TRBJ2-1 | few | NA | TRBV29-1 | TGCAGCGTTGATGTAGGGAGCTCCTACAATGAGCAGTTCTTC | CSVDVGSSYNEQFF
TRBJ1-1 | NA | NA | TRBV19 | TGTGCCAGTAGTTCTCGGGGGACGCTTATTTCCGGCACTGAAGCTTTCTTT | CASSSRGTLISGTEAFF
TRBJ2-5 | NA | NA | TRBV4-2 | TGTGCCAGCAGCCAAGATGTGGGGGCCGGGGGGGAGACCCAGTACTTC | CASSQDVGAGGETQYF
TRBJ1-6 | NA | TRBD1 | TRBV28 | TGTGCCAGCAGTCTGGACAGGTCGAGGCCCCTCCACTTT | CASSLDRSRPLHF
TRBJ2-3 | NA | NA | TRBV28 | TGTGCCAGCAGTGACTCCCAATCTGATACGCAGTATTTT | CASSDSQSDTQYF
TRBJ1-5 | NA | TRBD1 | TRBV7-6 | TGTGCCAGCAGCGCCGGGACAGGGGGAGGCCAGCCCCAGCATTTT | CASSAGTGGGQPQHF
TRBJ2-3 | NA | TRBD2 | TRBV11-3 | TGTGCCAGCAGCTCCGGGCCGGGGACTAGCGGCACAGATACGCAGTATTTT | CASSSGPGTSGTDTQYF
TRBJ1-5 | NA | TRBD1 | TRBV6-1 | TGTGCCAGCAGGGACAGGGGGAACCCTATCCAGCATTTT | CASRDRGNPIQHF
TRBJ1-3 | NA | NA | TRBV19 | TGTGCCAGTAGTATTACCTCCGGGACTGGAAACACCATATATTTT | CASSITSGTGNTIYF
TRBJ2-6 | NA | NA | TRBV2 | TGTGCCAGCAGTGAAAGTCCAGGGGCCGGGGCCAACGTCCTGACTTTC | CASSESPGAGANVLTF
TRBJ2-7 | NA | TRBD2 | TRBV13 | TGTGCCAGCAGCCCCACTAGCGGGGGTTCCTACGAGCAGTACTTC | CASSPTSGGSYEQYF
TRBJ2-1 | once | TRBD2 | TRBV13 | TGTGCCAGCAGCACCAGAAGGGGGCAGAGATCGGGCGGGAGGGTTGGCAATGAGCAGTTCTTC | CASSTRRGQRSGGRVGNEQFF
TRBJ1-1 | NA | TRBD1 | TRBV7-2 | TGTGCCAGCAGCTTAGCGGGACAGGGCCTGAACACTGAAGCTTTCTTT | CASSLAGQGLNTEAFF
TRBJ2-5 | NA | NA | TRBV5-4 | TGTGCCAGCAGCTTGGAGGGGGGCGGGGGTGAGACCCAGTACTTC | CASSLEGGGGETQYF
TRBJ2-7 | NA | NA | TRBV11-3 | TGTGCCAGCAGCTTCACGCCGGGACACTCAGGTTATCGCCCGGCCGAGCAGTACTTC | CASSFTPGHSGYRPAEQYF
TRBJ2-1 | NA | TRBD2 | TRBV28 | TGTGCCATCCAGGAAATAGCGGGAACGAGCTCCTACAATGAGCAGTTCTTC | CAIQEIAGTSSYNEQFF
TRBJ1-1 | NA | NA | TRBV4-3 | TGCGCCAGCAGCCAAGCGGACAGGAACACTGAAGCTTTCTTT | CASSQADRNTEAFF
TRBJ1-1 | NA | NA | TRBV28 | TGTGCCAGCAGTTTACATGAGTTCTCTGAAGCTTTCTTT | CASSLHEFSEAFF
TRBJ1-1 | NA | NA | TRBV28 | TGTGCCAGCAGTTTGCGGAGATGGGCTTTCTTT | CASSLRRWAFF
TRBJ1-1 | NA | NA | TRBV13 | TGTGCCAGCAGCGGCAGCAGGGGTCGGACTGAAGCTTTCTTT | CASSGSRGRTEAFF
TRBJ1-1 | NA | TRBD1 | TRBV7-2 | TGTGCCAGCAGCTTAGGGGGGACAGCGAACACTGAAGCTTTCTTT | CASSLGGTANTEAFF
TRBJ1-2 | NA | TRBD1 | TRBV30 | TGTGCCTGGGGCACGACAGGGGCTAACTATGGCTACACCTTC | CAWGTTGANYGYTF
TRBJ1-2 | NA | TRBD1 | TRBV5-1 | TGCGCCAGCAGCTTGGTACCCACCGGGACAGGGAAAAACTATGGCTACACCTTC | CASSLVPTGTGKNYGYTF
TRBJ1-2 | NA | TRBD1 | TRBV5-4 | TGTGCCAGCAGCTCCTACAGGGGTGAGGGCTACACCTTC | CASSSYRGEGYTF
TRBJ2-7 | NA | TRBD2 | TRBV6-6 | TGTGCCAGCAGAGATGGCCGGGGGGAACGGTACTTC | CASRDGRGERYF
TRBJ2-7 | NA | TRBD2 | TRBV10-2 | TGCGCCAGCAGGAGAGCGGGAGATGGGTCCTACGAGCAGTACTTC | CASRRAGDGSYEQYF
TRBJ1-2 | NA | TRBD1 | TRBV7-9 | TGTGCCAGCAGCCTCGGGACAGTTCTTAACTATGGCTACACCTTC | CASSLGTVLNYGYTF